Presented here are 27 T cell receptor beta chains from one specimen sequenced in a study of cytomegalovirus exposure and HLA in healthy donors. Both 60 Vbeta primers and 13 Jbeta primers went into the PCR. The table came from immunoSEQ multiplex PCR; TCRdb's copy has only in-frame clones and leaves some out. The profile shows about 140,000 clones, 80% to 85% of them singletons. The sequenced sample was PBMCs. Receptor source: a female donor in good health and CMV-seronegative.

CDR3 sequence reads: CASSAGTGPTEAFF. Written as DNA, the CDR3 is TGTGCCAGCAGTGCCGGGACAGGGCCCACTGAAGCTTTCTTT. The chain joins TRBV6-4 to TRBJ1-1; 9 bases fit TRBD1. The CDR3 length is 14 residues. Germline CDR1 and CDR2: MRHNA and SNTAGT. Unmatched junction bases numbered 4, after V lost 4 bases and J lost 4 bases.

V gene TRBV11-2 combines with J gene TRBJ2-7, with 7 bases matching TRBD2. This CDR3 region has 11 residues. Germline CDR1 SGHAT, CDR2 FQNNGV. V was pared by 10 bases and J by 3 bases, with 3 bases of the junction left unmatched. CDR3 nucleotides: TGTGCCACCGCGGGGGACTACGAGCAGTACTTC. Residues: CATAGDYEQYF.

The chain combines TRBV2 with TRBJ2-6; unclear D gene. Trimming shortened V by 9 bases and J by 4 bases, and 10 bases separated the two germline ends. The CDR3 loop spans 13 amino acids. Germline V gives CDR1 SNHLY, CDR2 FYNNEI. The CDR3 DNA is TGTGCCAGTGGCCCCGGGGGGGCCAACGTCCTGACTTTC. This gives the protein CASGPGGANVLTF.

The V gene is TRBV29-1, the J gene TRBJ2-1; 8 bases map to TRBD2. V was clipped by 8 bases and J by 1 base; unmatched bases: 4. The length of the CDR3 is 13 residues. CDR1 SQVTM and CDR2 ANQGSEA come from the germline V gene. CDR3 loop: CSQASGSYNEQFF. CDR3 DNA sequence: TGCAGCCAGGCTAGCGGGTCCTACAATGAGCAGTTCTTC.

The chain joins TRBV7-9 to TRBJ1-5; no reliable D call. V dropped 4 bases and J dropped 2 bases, with 6 bases sitting between them. The germline CDR1 and CDR2 sequences are SEHNR and FQNEAQ (reference sequence). The CDR3 covers 13 residues. DNA of the CDR3: TGTGCCAGCAGCTCGGGTGGCAATCAGCCCCAGCATTTT. Translating it yields CASSSGGNQPQHF. Drawing the rest from reference TRBV7-9 and TRBJ1-5, the complete variable domain is DTGVSQNPRHKITKRGQNVTFRCDPISEHNRLYWYRQTLGQGPEFLTYFQNEAQLEKSRLLSDRFSAERPKGSFSTLEIQRTEQGDSAMYLCASSSGGNQPQHFGDGTRLSIL.

This rearrangement joins TRBV5-4 to TRBJ2-1, with 8 bases identical to TRBD2. CDR1 and CDR2 from the germline V gene are SGHNT and YYREEE (reference sequence). J gave up 4 bases and V 5 bases, and 8 bases lay outside the gene matches. This CDR3 region has 15 residues. DNA of the CDR3: TGTGCCAGCAGATTAGGACTAGCAAGATACAATGAGCAGTTCTTC. As protein: CASRLGLARYNEQFF.

V and J are TRBV6-4 and TRBJ2-3, with D possibly being TRBD2 (6 bases). Germline V gene sequence: CDR1 MRHNA, CDR2 SNTAGT. The CDR3 contains 15 residues. Trimming cost V 4 bases and J 2 bases, with 13 bases left between them. DNA for the CDR3: TGTGCCAGCAGTGTCCTCGGGAGACCCACAGATACGCAGTATTTT. Protein sequence: CASSVLGRPTDTQYF.

The chain has TRBV7-9 and TRBJ1-2; D is perhaps TRBD1 (5 bases). With 1 base removed from V and 12 bases from J, the gap between germline ends came to 15 bases. CDR1 is SEHNR, CDR2 FQNEAQ, per germline (reference sequence). This CDR3 is built from 13 residues. The CDR3 nucleotides read TGTGCCAGCAGCTTAGGAGATGGGGCTGGTGACACCTTC. Encoded protein: CASSLGDGAGDTF.

This chain joins TRBV5-1 and TRBJ2-7; D gene ambiguous. V dropped 4 bases and J dropped 2 bases, with 16 bases sitting between them. This CDR3 spans 15 amino acids. Germline CDR1 reads SGHRS; CDR2 reads YFSETQ. The CDR3 sequence: CASSREVYRTYEQYF. CDR3 in DNA: TGCGCCAGCAGCAGAGAGGTGTACCGGACCTACGAGCAGTACTTC.

The rearrangement links TRBV30 to TRBJ1-3; 8 positions match TRBD1. The CDR3 extends over 13 amino acids. V lost 6 bases to trimming and J lost 4 bases; unmatched junction nucleotides: 5. Germline V gene lookup returns CDR1 GTSNPN and CDR2 SVGIG (reference sequence). The CDR3 DNA reads as TGTGCCTGTGACAGGGGCGACGGAAACACCATATATTTT. This sequence encodes CACDRGDGNTIYF.

This chain joins TRBV30 and TRBJ2-7; maybe TRBD2 (5 bases). V lost 0 bases to trimming and J lost 0 bases, with 9 bases between them. The CDR3 has 14 residues. Germline loops: CDR1 GTSNPN, CDR2 SVGIG (reference sequence). The CDR3 loop reads CAWSVHRGSYEQYF. In DNA, the CDR3 is TGTGCCTGGAGTGTACATCGGGGCTCCTACGAGCAGTACTTC.

This rearrangement joins TRBV13 to TRBJ1-1, with D uncertain. CDR3 length equals 17 residues. V lost 0 bases and J 0 bases, leaving 14 bases between the germline ends. The germline CDR1 and CDR2 sequences are PRHDT and FYEKMQ (reference sequence). CDR3 DNA sequence: TGTGCCAGCAGCTTAGGCCCAGTTGGTATCGTGAACACTGAAGCTTTCTTT. Its translation is CASSLGPVGIVNTEAFF. Variable domain in full (rest from reference TRBV13 and TRBJ1-1): AAGVIQSPRHLIKEKRETATLKCYPIPRHDTVYWYQQGPGQDPQFLISFYEKMQSDKGSIPDRFSAQQFSDYHSELNMSSLELGDSALYFCASSLGPVGIVNTEAFFGQGTRLTVV.

The rearrangement links TRBV6-5 to TRBJ2-7; 8 bases are a match to TRBD1. Germline values: CDR1 MNHEY, CDR2 SVGAGI. The length of the CDR3 is 15 residues. With V trimmed by 2 bases and J by 2 bases, 5 bases remained unmatched. CDR3 sequence reads: CASSYGQGAPYEQYF. Here the CDR3 DNA reads TGTGCCAGCAGTTACGGACAGGGAGCTCCCTACGAGCAGTACTTC.

This chain joins TRBV27 and TRBJ1-1; tentative D call: TRBD1 (5 bases). Germline lookup yields CDR1 MNHEY and CDR2 SMNVEV (reference sequence). This CDR3 is built from 15 residues. V was pared by 5 bases and J by 1 base, with 14 bases between. The CDR3: CASSPKDISNTEAFF. CDR3 bases: TGTGCCAGCAGTCCTAAGGACATCTCGAACACTGAAGCTTTCTTT.

The chain uses TRBV27 and TRBJ2-1; D is uncertain. Trimming cost V 6 bases and J 3 bases, with 3 bases left between them. This CDR3 is built from 11 residues. Germline CDR1 is MNHEY and CDR2 is SMNVEV (reference sequence). CDR3 sequence: CASSRYNEQFF. For the CDR3, the DNA is TGTGCCAGCAGCCGCTACAATGAGCAGTTCTTC.

The rearrangement joins TRBV5-1 to TRBJ2-7; the D gene is possibly TRBD2 (5 bases). This CDR3 comprises 11 residues. Germline CDR1 is SGHRS and CDR2 is YFSETQ. V lost 7 bases and J 5 bases, leaving 10 bases between the germline ends. The CDR3 protein is CASGSLDEQYF. CDR3 nucleotide sequence: TGCGCCAGCGGGAGTCTAGACGAGCAGTACTTC.

CDR3 coding DNA: TGCAGCGTTGAAGATCTTGTCCTTAACTATGGCTACACCTTC. The encoded protein is CSVEDLVLNYGYTF. The chain links TRBV29-1 to TRBJ1-2, with D hard to call. V was pared by 0 bases and J by 1 base, with 9 bases between. The CDR3 totals 14 residues. Germline lookup yields CDR1 SQVTM and CDR2 ANQGSEA.

This rearrangement joins TRBV7-9 to TRBJ1-1; D might be TRBD1 (5 bases). Germline loops: CDR1 SEHNR, CDR2 FQNEAQ (reference sequence). This CDR3 contains 14 residues. The V end lost 8 bases, the J end lost 0 bases, and 13 bases lay between the germline ends. The CDR3 nucleotides are TGTGCCAGCGGCCCCAGGGTACTGAACACTGAAGCTTTCTTT. As protein: CASGPRVLNTEAFF.

The chain combines TRBV6-5 with TRBJ2-7; the D gene is possibly TRBD2 (6 bases). CDR1 is MNHEY and CDR2 is SVGAGI in the germline V gene. The CDR3 is 13 residues long. Trimming left V 0 bases short and J 3 bases short, with 6 bases between. CDR3 protein: CASSYSTSYEQYF. The CDR3 DNA reads as TGTGCCAGCAGTTACTCGACTAGCTACGAGCAGTACTTC.

The gene calls are TRBV7-2 and TRBJ2-3; 10 nucleotides align to TRBD2. CDR1 is SGHTA, CDR2 FQGNSA, per germline. The CDR3 has 15 residues. The trim removed 1 base at V and 8 bases at J, leaving 6 bases unmatched. In DNA form, the CDR3 reads TGTGCCAGCAGCTTAGGTGGAGCGGGAGGGGTTACGCAGTATTTT. This gives the protein CASSLGGAGGVTQYF.

The rearrangement uses TRBV19 and TRBJ1-3, with D perhaps TRBD1 (6 bases). This CDR3 contains 14 residues. Germline loops: CDR1 LNHDA, CDR2 SQIVND (reference sequence). V was cut by 6 bases and J by 8 bases, with 17 bases left in between. In DNA, the CDR3 is TGTGCCAGTAGCGGACAGCCCGCGGTAGACACCATATATTTT. Translation gives CASSGQPAVDTIYF.

This chain uses TRBV6-5 with TRBJ2-2; 9 bases fit TRBD1. The J segment lost 7 bases and the V segment lost 6 bases, leaving 9 bases of the junction unmatched. There are 15 residues in the CDR3. Germline loops: CDR1 MNHEY, CDR2 SVGAGI. CDR3 sequence reads: CASSRETGGGGELFF. CDR3 sequence (DNA): TGTGCCAGCAGCCGAGAGACAGGGGGGGGCGGGGAGCTGTTTTTT.

The chain joins TRBV27 to TRBJ2-3, with 7 bases fitting TRBD1. CDR1 is MNHEY, CDR2 SMNVEV, per germline (reference sequence). V gave up 5 bases and J gave up 2 bases; unmatched junction bases: 7. The CDR3 is made up of 15 amino acids. The CDR3 DNA sequence: TGTGCCAGCAGTAAAGACAGGGTAACCACAGATACGCAGTATTTT. As protein: CASSKDRVTTDTQYF.

The chain recombines TRBV11-2 with TRBJ1-4; D not certain. The germline V gene has CDR1 SGHAT and CDR2 FQNNGV. V dropped 0 bases and J dropped 0 bases, with 8 bases sitting between them. This CDR3 has 16 amino acids. The chain's CDR3 is CASSLDSRPTNEKLFF. DNA of the CDR3: TGTGCCAGCAGCTTAGATAGCCGACCAACTAATGAAAAACTGTTTTTT.

The chain joins TRBV9 to TRBJ2-5, with D possibly matching TRBD1 (5 bases). Germline-derived CDR1 and CDR2 are SGDLS and YYNGEE. The germline V and J ends were trimmed by 0 bases and 2 bases, with 14 bases remaining between them. This CDR3 contains 16 residues. Here the CDR3 DNA reads TGTGCCAGCAGCGTAGAGGGGCTGGCAGGTCAAGAGACCCAGTACTTC. Translating gives CASSVEGLAGQETQYF.

J is TRBJ1-1 and V is TRBV19; TRBD1 aligns across 8 bases. Germline V lookup: CDR1 LNHDA, CDR2 SQIVND (reference sequence). The V and J ends lost 3 bases and 2 bases, in that order; junction bases with no gene match: 11. The CDR3 totals 17 residues. CDR3 region: CASSILRTGYINTEAFF. The CDR3 DNA sequence: TGTGCCAGTAGTATTCTAAGGACAGGGTATATTAACACTGAAGCTTTCTTT.

The V call is TRBV28, the J call TRBJ1-5; D not certain. Per the germline V gene, CDR1 is MDHEN and CDR2 is SYDVKM. This CDR3 has 13 residues. Trimming took 5 bases from V and 3 from J, leaving 8 bases between them. DNA of the CDR3: TGTGCCAGCAGTGCGGTTTTCAATCAGCCCCAGCATTTT. Its protein product is CASSAVFNQPQHF.